Presented here are 27 T cell receptor beta chains from one specimen sequenced in a study of control samples from healthy donors and cancer patients. Sequencing was performed with immunoSEQ multiplex PCR; in TCRdb, only in-frame clones are kept and a portion is missing. The table includes about 41,000 clones, 94% detected once. Sequencing was done on a sample of blood. The receptors stem from a man in his 60s in good health.

This clone was seen more than once but under ten times. This sequence joins TRBV10-1 and TRBJ2-7; perhaps TRBD2 as D (6 bases). The CDR3 sequence is 13 residues long. The germline CDR1 and CDR2 sequences are WNHNN and SYGVQD (reference sequence). V lost 6 bases and J 4 bases, leaving 13 bases between the germline ends. The CDR3 loop is CASSPGLPYEQYF. For the CDR3, the DNA is TGCGCCAGCAGCCCGGGACTTCCGTACGAGCAGTACTTC.

The chain uses TRBV7-9 and TRBJ1-5; 7 bases agree with TRBD1. Germline assignment: CDR1 SEHNR and CDR2 FQNEAQ (reference sequence). V was pared by 5 bases and J by 5 bases, with 3 bases of the junction left unmatched. This CDR3 spans 13 amino acids. In nucleotides, the CDR3 is TGTGCCAGCAGCCCTCAGGGGGATCAGCCCCAGCATTTT. This encodes CASSPQGDQPQHF.

This clone appeared a single time. The CDR3 sequence is CASSQVEQGLEQYF. The CDR3 bases are TGTGCCAGCAGCCAAGTGGAGCAGGGTCTCGAGCAGTACTTC. The gene calls are TRBV3-1 (or the pseudogene TRBV3-2) and TRBJ2-7; weak D call: TRBD1 (5 bases). With 1 base removed from V and 6 bases from J, the gap between germline ends came to 13 bases. CDR1 is LGHDT and CDR2 is YNNKEL in the germline V gene (reference sequence). CDR3 size: 14 residues.

V usage is TRBV29-1 and J usage is TRBJ2-2; TRBD2 might be the D (5 bases). The CDR3 has 13 residues. CDR1 is SQVTM and CDR2 is ANQGSEA in the germline V gene. V lost 5 bases and J 4 bases, leaving 11 bases between the germline ends. CDR3 region: CSVRSAGTGELFF. The CDR3 DNA is TGCAGCGTTCGTTCGGCGGGCACCGGGGAGCTGTTTTTT.

The genes are TRBV11-2 and TRBJ2-1; D unclear. CDR3 size: 15 residues. Germline values: CDR1 SGHAT, CDR2 FQNNGV. Trimming pared 1 base from V and 6 bases from J, leaving 13 bases between. In DNA form, the CDR3 reads TGTGCCAGCAGCTTAGGATTAGGGTGGGGCAATGAGCAGTTCTTC. Its translation is CASSLGLGWGNEQFF. The full variable domain, completed using reference TRBV11-2 and TRBJ2-1, is EAGVAQSPRYKIIEKRQSVAFWCNPISGHATLYWYQQILGQGPKLLIQFQNNGVVDDSQLPKDRFSAERLKGVDSTLKIQPAKLEDSAVYLCASSLGLGWGNEQFFGPGTRLTVL.

This sequence joins TRBV7-9 and TRBJ1-4; TRBD1 agrees at 7 bases. The CDR3 is 14 amino acids. V lost 2 bases and J lost 4; bases outside the gene matches: 1. Germline V gene data show CDR1 as SEHNR and CDR2 as FQNEAQ (reference sequence). The CDR3 sequence: CASSLRDSNEKLFF. CDR3 DNA: TGTGCCAGCAGCTTAAGGGACAGTAATGAAAAACTGTTTTTT.

The chain links TRBV6-5 to TRBJ2-7, with D maybe TRBD2 (6 bases). The V gene's germline CDR1 is MNHEY and CDR2 SVGAGI. V shed 5 bases and J shed 6 bases, with 17 bases lying between them. The CDR3 is 14 amino acids. CDR3 protein: CASSTLGARGEQYF. In DNA, the CDR3 is TGTGCCAGCAGTACCCTCGGGGCGCGGGGCGAGCAGTACTTC.

This sequence joins TRBV5-1 and TRBJ1-1, with unresolved D. This CDR3 contains 14 residues. Deletions cut 0 bases from V and 1 base from J, with 7 bases between. Per the germline V gene, CDR1 is SGHRS and CDR2 is YFSETQ. The CDR3 loop reads CASSLDGENTEAFF. The CDR3 region has the DNA TGCGCCAGCAGCTTGGATGGTGAGAACACTGAAGCTTTCTTT.

V and J are TRBV14 and TRBJ1-2; D remains ambiguous. The CDR3 is 15 amino acids. Germline CDR1 and CDR2: SGHDN and FVKESK. V lost 0 bases to trimming and J lost 3 bases, with 11 bases between them. Here the CDR3 reads CASSQDLYGDYGYTF. The CDR3 nucleotides read TGTGCCAGCAGCCAAGATTTGTACGGGGACTATGGCTACACCTTC.

The chain employs TRBV3-1 (or the pseudogene TRBV3-2) and TRBJ2-7, with 8 bases fitting TRBD2. Germline V gene lookup returns CDR1 LGHDT and CDR2 YNNKEL (reference sequence). CDR3 length equals 18 residues. The V and J ends lost 1 base and 0 bases, in that order; junction bases with no gene match: 11. The CDR3 DNA is TGTGCCAGCAGCCAAGCCGGGAGGGCCCTAGTAAGCTCCTACGAGCAGTACTTC. Translating it yields CASSQAGRALVSSYEQYF.

This sequence joins TRBV11-3 and TRBJ2-4, with 10 bases matching TRBD1. V shed 5 bases and J 6 bases; nucleotides not matched to a gene: 4. Per germline, CDR1 SGHNT and CDR2 YENEEA. The CDR3 is 14 amino acids. CDR3 residues: CASSKWDRGNIQYF. For the CDR3, the DNA is TGTGCCAGCAGCAAATGGGACAGGGGAAACATTCAGTACTTC.

This chain connects TRBV7-9 to TRBJ2-1, with D unresolved. From germline, CDR1 is SEHNR and CDR2 FQNEAQ (reference sequence). Trimming shortened V by 6 bases and J by 0 bases, and 18 bases separated the two germline ends. The CDR3 contains 17 residues. The CDR3 here is CASRPTTRMGSYNEQFF. The CDR3 DNA reads as TGTGCCAGCAGACCTACTACGCGGATGGGCTCCTACAATGAGCAGTTCTTC.

The CDR3, as DNA: TGCGCCAGCAGCCAATTCAGGGGGGACACTGAAGCTTTCTTT. This sequence encodes CASSQFRGDTEAFF. The chain combines TRBV4-1 with TRBJ1-1; TRBD1 matches 7 bases. Germline V CDR1 and CDR2: MGHRA, YSYEKL. With 2 bases clipped from V and 3 bases from J, the junction kept 3 bases outside the gene matches. This CDR3 has 14 residues.

The genes are TRBV30 and TRBJ1-3; 8 bases match TRBD1. Germline V gene sequence: CDR1 GTSNPN, CDR2 SVGIG (reference sequence). J gave up 1 base and V 0 bases, and 2 bases lay outside the gene matches. This CDR3 is built from 15 residues. The CDR3 loop reads CAWSVTGGSGNTIYF. CDR3 in DNA: TGTGCCTGGAGTGTTACAGGGGGATCTGGAAACACCATATATTTT.

The rearrangement joins TRBV30 to TRBJ2-1; possibly TRBD2 for D (5 bases). The CDR3 is 13 residues long. The germline CDR1 and CDR2 sequences are GTSNPN and SVGIG (reference sequence). V lost 4 bases to trimming and J lost 6 bases, with 13 bases between them. CDR3 amino acids: CAWKGGPGNEQFF. The CDR3, as DNA: TGTGCCTGGAAAGGCGGGCCTGGCAATGAGCAGTTCTTC. The complete variable domain, with remaining parts taken from reference TRBV30 and TRBJ2-1, reads SQTIHQWPATLVQPVGSPLSLECTVEGTSNPNLYWYRQAAGRGLQLLFYSVGIGQISSEVPQNLSASRPQDRQFILSSKKLLLSDSGFYLCAWKGGPGNEQFFGPGTRLTVL.

J is TRBJ1-2 and V is TRBV7-9, with TRBD1 identical over 9 bases. Looked up from germline, CDR1 is SEHNR and CDR2 is FQNEAQ (reference sequence). Trimming at V came to 6 bases and at J to 2 bases, leaving 7 bases not matched to a gene. CDR3 length: 15 amino acids. CDR3 nucleotides: TGTGCCAGCAGGCTCACAGGGGGCGGAAACTATGGCTACACCTTC. Protein product: CASRLTGGGNYGYTF. Complete variable domain (other parts from reference TRBV7-9 and TRBJ1-2): DTGVSQNPRHKITKRGQNVTFRCDPISEHNRLYWYRQTLGQGPEFLTYFQNEAQLEKSRLLSDRFSAERPKGSFSTLEIQRTEQGDSAMYLCASRLTGGGNYGYTFGSGTRLTVV.

The chain combines TRBV2 with TRBJ1-5, with a tentative D call TRBD1 (6 bases). This CDR3 is built from 16 residues. Deletions cut 5 bases from V and 6 bases from J, with 20 bases between. Germline V lookup: CDR1 SNHLY, CDR2 FYNNEI. For the CDR3, the DNA is TGTGCCAGCAGTACAGCAGGGGCAGGGGTGAGTCAGCCCCAGCATTTT. It is translated as CASSTAGAGVSQPQHF.

This clone was counted a single time. The CDR3 region has the DNA TGTGCCAACCTTAAGCGGGACAATGAGCAGTTCTTC. It translates to CANLKRDNEQFF. The V gene is TRBV13, the J gene TRBJ2-1; D is possibly TRBD2 (6 bases). Germline CDR1 and CDR2: PRHDT and FYEKMQ (reference sequence). V shed 10 bases and J shed 5 bases, with 12 bases lying between them. The CDR3 extends over 12 amino acids.

The rearrangement joins TRBV25-1 to TRBJ1-2; 7 nucleotides line up with TRBD1. The CDR3 is 13 amino acids. The germline V gene encodes CDR1 MGHDK and CDR2 SYGVNS. J was trimmed by 2 bases and V by 7 bases; bases with no gene match: 4. For the CDR3, the DNA is TGTGCCAGCAAGGCAGGGGGAAACTATGGCTACACCTTC. It encodes CASKAGGNYGYTF.

This chain links TRBV12-5 with TRBJ1-3; D might be TRBD1 (6 bases). The germline V gene has CDR1 LGHNT and CDR2 FRNRAP. V was trimmed by 6 bases and J by 3 bases, leaving 21 bases between them. The CDR3 is 17 residues long. This chain's CDR3 is CASGLTRTANIGNTIYF. The CDR3 DNA follows: TGTGCTAGTGGCCTCACTCGGACAGCTAATATTGGAAACACCATATATTTT. Variable domain in full (rest from reference TRBV12-5 and TRBJ1-3): DARVTQTPRHKVTEMGQEVTMRCQPILGHNTVFWYRQTMMQGLELLAYFRNRAPLDDSGMPKDRFSAEMPDATLATLKIQPSEPRDSAVYFCASGLTRTANIGNTIYFGEGSWLTVV.

J is TRBJ2-3 and V is TRBV4-1; 7 nucleotides agree with TRBD1. The CDR3 has 16 amino acids. Germline V gene lookup returns CDR1 MGHRA and CDR2 YSYEKL. With V trimmed by 0 bases and J by 2 bases, 5 bases remained unmatched. The CDR3 nucleotides are TGCGCCAGCAGCCAAGAAGGGACAGCTGCCACAGATACGCAGTATTTT. It yields the protein CASSQEGTAATDTQYF.

The CDR3 region has the DNA TGTGCCATCAGTCGGGACAGAGATAGCAATCAGCCCCAGCATTTT. Protein product: CAISRDRDSNQPQHF. This rearrangement joins TRBV10-3 to TRBJ1-5; 7 bases agree with TRBD1. CDR1 is ENHRY, CDR2 SYGVKD, per germline. Losses at the gene ends were 5 bases for V and 0 bases for J; bases not matched to a gene: 4. This CDR3 is built from 15 residues.

This chain joins TRBV12-5 and TRBJ1-1; D is unresolved. V was clipped by 3 bases and J by 2 bases, with 13 bases between them. The CDR3 sequence is 15 residues long. Germline CDR1 and CDR2: LGHNT and FRNRAP. The CDR3 region has the DNA TGTGCTAGTGGTTTCAGTGACCGGGGTAACACTGAAGCTTTCTTT. Translation gives CASGFSDRGNTEAFF.

As DNA, the CDR3 is TGTGCCACCAGCGGGCAGATGGGACAGCCCCAGCATTTT. As protein: CATSGQMGQPQHF. V gene TRBV10-3 combines with J gene TRBJ1-5; D call uncertain. The CDR3 spans 13 residues. Germline CDR1 is ENHRY and CDR2 is SYGVKD. Trimming pared 10 bases from V and 7 bases from J, leaving 17 bases between.

The chain uses TRBV18 and TRBJ2-3; 7 bases align to TRBD2. Losses at the gene ends were 4 bases for V and 3 bases for J; bases not matched to a gene: 10. Germline lookup yields CDR1 KGHSH and CDR2 LQKENI. The CDR3 covers 16 residues. The CDR3 bases are TGTGCCAGCTCACTCGTCCAGGCTAGCGGAACAGATACGCAGTATTTT. Translating it yields CASSLVQASGTDTQYF.

The rearrangement joins TRBV5-6 to TRBJ2-5; D might be TRBD2 (6 bases). CDR1 is SGHDT and CDR2 is YYEEEE in the germline V gene. This CDR3 contains 16 residues. V shed 0 bases and J shed 3 bases, with 15 bases lying between them. The CDR3 sequence is CASSLALVAGKETQYF. CDR3 coding DNA: TGTGCCAGCAGCTTGGCCTTGGTGGCGGGGAAAGAGACCCAGTACTTC.

The genes are TRBV24-1 and TRBJ2-7; weak D call: TRBD2 (5 bases). Germline V gene lookup returns CDR1 KGHDR and CDR2 SFDVKD. V shed 1 base and J shed 0 bases, with 12 bases lying between them. The CDR3 sequence is 16 residues long. The CDR3: CATSDFWRASSYEQYF. The CDR3, as DNA: TGTGCCACCAGTGATTTTTGGCGGGCGAGCTCCTACGAGCAGTACTTC.